Listed here are 31 T cell receptor beta chains from one sample, sequenced in a study of OX40 agonist ivuxolimab in advanced cancers. TCRdb's copy holds only in-frame clones and misses some; the assay was immunoSEQ multiplex PCR. Among about 79,000 clones listed, 88% were seen once. This sample comprised CD4+ or CD8+ T cells sorted from blood, obtained in a trial of the OX40 agonist ivuxolimab. These receptors originate from an adult with an advanced solid tumor such as melanoma, head and neck, liver or kidney cancer.

The J gene is TRBJ2-2, the V gene TRBV2; D is possibly TRBD1 or TRBD2 (5 bases each). Germline CDR1 is SNHLY and CDR2 is FYNNEI. V was trimmed by 7 bases and J by 6 bases, leaving 15 bases between them. The CDR3 is 14 residues long. CDR3 region: CASKREQGSGELFF. The CDR3 DNA reads as TGTGCCAGCAAAAGGGAGCAGGGTTCCGGGGAGCTGTTTTTT.

The chain uses TRBV27 and TRBJ2-2; D call uncertain. CDR1 and CDR2 from the germline V gene are MNHEY and SMNVEV (reference sequence). The V end lost 2 bases, the J end lost 1 base, and 8 bases lay between the germline ends. The CDR3 is made up of 15 amino acids. CDR3 bases: TGTGCCAGCAGTTTACTTAATATGAACACCGGGGAGCTGTTTTTT. This encodes CASSLLNMNTGELFF.

This clone was found once. The V and J genes are TRBV19 and TRBJ2-1; 15 bases fit TRBD2. The CDR3 has 16 amino acids. The ends lost 5 bases at V and 9 bases at J; junction bases unmatched: 8. CDR1 LNHDA and CDR2 SQIVND come from the germline V gene (reference sequence). CDR3 nucleotides: TGTGCCAGTAGTCCCGCCGGACTAGCGGGAGGGCTTGAGCAGTTCTTC. Amino acid sequence: CASSPAGLAGGLEQFF.

This clone was seen only once. The rearrangement joins TRBV5-8 to TRBJ2-4, with a tentative D call TRBD2 (6 bases). CDR3 length: 15 amino acids. Trimming left V 3 bases short and J 7 bases short, with 17 bases between. CDR1 SGHTS and CDR2 YDEGEE come from the germline V gene. The CDR3 sequence: CASSWDNRGGNIQYF. The CDR3 coding sequence is TGTGCCAGCAGCTGGGATAACCGAGGAGGGAACATTCAGTACTTC.

This chain connects TRBV19 to TRBJ1-5; TRBD1 matches at 12 bases. CDR1 is LNHDA and CDR2 is SQIVND in the germline V gene (reference sequence). This CDR3 has 18 residues. The V gene end was trimmed by 6 bases and the J gene end by 3 bases; junction bases not matched to a gene: 12. CDR3: CASRDPGTGGLYNQPQHF. The CDR3 bases are TGTGCCAGTAGGGACCCCGGGACAGGGGGCTTGTACAATCAGCCCCAGCATTTT.

The V and J genes are TRBV11-2 and TRBJ2-3; TRBD2 aligns across 10 bases. The CDR3 spans 17 residues. CDR1 and CDR2 from the germline V gene are SGHAT and FQNNGV. Germline trimming cut 4 bases from V and 1 base from J; bases unmatched to any gene: 8. The CDR3 DNA reads TGTGCCAGCAGCTCCGGTTTAGCGGGAGGAGGCACAGATACGCAGTATTTT. This sequence encodes CASSSGLAGGGTDTQYF.

CDR3 residues: CASSPQGYEQYF. CDR3 sequence (DNA): TGTGCCAGCAGCCCCCAGGGCTACGAGCAGTACTTC. J is TRBJ2-7 and V is TRBV11-2; tentative D call: TRBD1 (5 bases). The CDR3 extends over 12 amino acids. Trimming removed 5 bases at V and 3 bases at J, with 8 bases between. Germline CDR1 and CDR2: SGHAT and FQNNGV.

This chain joins TRBV6-5 and TRBJ2-7, with a weak D call TRBD2 (5 bases). Trimming took 0 bases from V and 3 from J, leaving 15 bases between them. CDR3 size: 16 residues. CDR1 MNHEY and CDR2 SVGAGI come from the germline V gene. The CDR3 is CASSYSTGLAGYEQYF. Here the CDR3 DNA reads TGTGCCAGCAGTTACTCGACTGGACTGGCGGGCTACGAGCAGTACTTC.

This clone has a single count. The gene calls are TRBV9 and TRBJ2-5, with 10 bases fitting TRBD1. V lost 3 bases and J lost 1; bases outside the gene matches: 3. The CDR3 runs 15 residues. From germline, CDR1 is SGDLS and CDR2 YYNGEE. The CDR3 reads CASSAGQGSQETQYF. For the CDR3, the DNA is TGTGCCAGCAGCGCGGGACAGGGGAGCCAAGAGACCCAGTACTTC.

This chain joins TRBV18 and TRBJ1-5, with a possible D match to TRBD1 (5 bases). The CDR3 has 15 residues. Looked up from germline, CDR1 is KGHSH and CDR2 is LQKENI. Trimming shortened V by 2 bases and J by 6 bases, and 14 bases separated the two germline ends. As DNA, the CDR3 is TGTGCCAGCTCACCAATGAAGGTCCAGGGTCAGCCCCAGCATTTT. Translating it yields CASSPMKVQGQPQHF. The entire variable domain, with the rest obtained from reference TRBV18 and TRBJ1-5, is as follows: NAGVMQNPRHLVRRRGQEARLRCSPMKGHSHVYWYRQLPEEGLKFMVYLQKENIIDESGMPKERFSAEFPKEGPSILRIQQVVRGDSAAYFCASSPMKVQGQPQHFGDGTRLSIL.

The chain links TRBV29-1 to TRBJ1-2; no clear D. CDR3 size: 12 residues. Germline V gene sequence: CDR1 SQVTM, CDR2 ANQGSEA. Deletions cut 1 base from V and 2 bases from J, with 5 bases between. This CDR3 is CSVEAQNYGYTF. The CDR3 bases are TGCAGCGTTGAAGCTCAGAACTATGGCTACACCTTC.

This chain links TRBV19 with TRBJ2-5; 7 bases agree with TRBD2. Germline V gives CDR1 LNHDA, CDR2 SQIVND (reference sequence). The CDR3 loop spans 14 amino acids. J gave up 0 bases and V 11 bases, and 9 bases lay outside the gene matches. This CDR3 is CACQRDVYQETQYF. CDR3 sequence (DNA): TGTGCCTGTCAGCGGGATGTCTACCAAGAGACCCAGTACTTC.

The chain has TRBV27 and TRBJ2-7, with D possibly matching TRBD1 (6 bases). Germline CDR1 and CDR2: MNHEY and SMNVEV (reference sequence). The CDR3 covers 14 residues. V was cut by 10 bases and J by 2 bases, with 18 bases left in between. CDR3 sequence: CATSLQGKPYEQYF. DNA of the CDR3: TGTGCCACCTCCCTCCAGGGGAAACCCTACGAGCAGTACTTC.

The chain links TRBV28 to TRBJ2-5; 8 nucleotides align to TRBD2. This CDR3 spans 17 amino acids. V was clipped by 1 base and J by 4 bases; unmatched bases: 11. CDR1 is MDHEN and CDR2 is SYDVKM in the germline V gene. CDR3 in amino acids: CASSLFDSGSGGETQYF. CDR3 coding DNA: TGTGCCAGCAGTTTATTCGACAGCGGGAGTGGTGGAGAGACCCAGTACTTC.

The J gene is TRBJ2-7, the V gene TRBV7-6; TRBD1 agrees at 7 bases. Germline-derived CDR1 and CDR2 are SGHVS and FNYEAQ. The CDR3 loop spans 14 amino acids. Trimming at V came to 5 bases and at J to 3 bases, leaving 7 bases not matched to a gene. The CDR3 coding sequence is TGTGCCAGCAGCGCTCAATCAGGGGGCTACGAGCAGTACTTC. Its translation is CASSAQSGGYEQYF.

This chain connects TRBV5-1 to TRBJ2-2; TRBD2 aligns across 7 bases. The J segment lost 4 bases and the V segment lost 4 bases, leaving 13 bases of the junction unmatched. In germline, CDR1 is SGHRS, CDR2 YFSETQ. The CDR3 spans 17 residues. The CDR3, as DNA: TGCGCCAGCAGCACAGGATCGACGGGGGGTGGCACCGGGGAGCTGTTTTTT. Translation: CASSTGSTGGGTGELFF.

This clone has more than one count but fewer than ten. The chain employs TRBV28 and TRBJ2-2; no reliable D call. This CDR3 spans 17 amino acids. CDR1 and CDR2 (germline): MDHEN, SYDVKM. V was cut by 3 bases and J by 4 bases, with 18 bases left in between. CDR3 sequence: CASSLSSGYPPTGELFF. CDR3 nucleotide sequence: TGTGCCAGCAGTTTGAGTTCAGGCTACCCACCCACCGGGGAGCTGTTTTTT.

The rearrangement links TRBV6-1 to TRBJ2-1; TRBD2 matches 10 bases. The V gene's germline CDR1 is MNHNS and CDR2 SASEGT. This CDR3 is built from 15 residues. Trimming took 2 bases from V and 9 from J; bases not matched to a gene: 7. The CDR3 protein is CASSETPSGRGEQFF. The CDR3 DNA is TGTGCCAGCAGTGAAACTCCTAGCGGGAGAGGTGAGCAGTTCTTC.

The chain has TRBV7-9 and TRBJ1-2; no definite D call. The germline gives CDR1 SEHNR, CDR2 FQNEAQ (reference sequence). This CDR3 comprises 13 residues. Trimming removed 5 bases from V and 4 bases from J, with 11 bases in between. The CDR3 coding sequence is TGTGCCAGCAGCAACCAGGCAGGCTATGGCTACACCTTC. This encodes CASSNQAGYGYTF.

The chain has TRBV14 and TRBJ2-5; D is undetermined. Germline CDR1 is SGHDN and CDR2 is FVKESK. Trimming removed 1 base from V and 2 bases from J, with 14 bases in between. The CDR3 length is 16 residues. This chain's CDR3 is CASSQVPVWGQETQYF. Written as DNA, the CDR3 is TGTGCCAGCAGCCAAGTTCCAGTCTGGGGACAAGAGACCCAGTACTTC.

This sequence joins TRBV5-1 and TRBJ2-1; D may match TRBD1 or TRBD2 (5 bases each). This CDR3 is built from 19 residues. V was shortened by 4 bases and J by 4 bases, with 27 bases between the two germline ends. Germline values: CDR1 SGHRS, CDR2 YFSETQ. This chain's CDR3 is CASSPGGTAELLRYNEQFF. Written as DNA, the CDR3 is TGCGCCAGCAGCCCAGGTGGGACGGCTGAGTTATTGAGGTACAATGAGCAGTTCTTC.

The chain links TRBV29-1 to TRBJ2-5, with 13 positions matching TRBD2. V lost 8 bases and J lost 5; bases outside the gene matches: 14. The length of the CDR3 is 16 residues. CDR1 and CDR2 from the germline V gene are SQVTM and ANQGSEA. Here the CDR3 DNA reads TGCAGCATCGCCGGGACTAGCGGGATATCTCGGGAGACCCAGTACTTC. It codes for CSIAGTSGISRETQYF.

This clone appeared once. This chain links TRBV9 with TRBJ2-7; 14 nucleotides line up with TRBD2. The CDR3 has 15 residues. The germline CDR1 and CDR2 sequences are SGDLS and YYNGEE. V shed 3 bases, J shed 5 bases, and the junction held 4 bases outside the gene matches. The CDR3 region has the DNA TGTGCCAGCAGCGCGGGACTAGCGGGAGTAGACGAGCAGTACTTC. It specifies CASSAGLAGVDEQYF. Together with reference TRBV9 and TRBJ2-7, the CDR3 gives the full variable domain: DSGVTQTPKHLITATGQRVTLRCSPRSGDLSVYWYQQSLDQGLQFLIQYYNGEERAKGNILERFSAQQFPDLHSELNLSSLELGDSALYFCASSAGLAGVDEQYFGPGTRLTVT.

V gene TRBV18 combines with J gene TRBJ1-2; D uncertain. Trimming pared 6 bases from V and 0 bases from J, leaving 11 bases between. The CDR3 contains 14 residues. CDR1 and CDR2 (germline): KGHSH, LQKENI. The CDR3 reads CASSAGSPNYGYTF. The CDR3 DNA reads as TGTGCCAGCTCGGCCGGCAGCCCTAACTATGGCTACACCTTC.

The chain uses TRBV5-6 and TRBJ2-7, with D perhaps being TRBD1 or TRBD2 (7 bases each). The CDR3 has 19 residues. CDR1 is SGHDT, CDR2 YYEEEE, per germline. V lost 4 bases and J 6 bases, leaving 32 bases between the germline ends. The CDR3 loop reads CASSQPGGRGPILVGEQYF. The CDR3 DNA reads as TGTGCCAGCAGCCAACCTGGAGGGAGGGGGCCCATCTTAGTTGGCGAGCAGTACTTC.

V usage is TRBV4-1 and J usage is TRBJ2-7; 12 nucleotides match TRBD2. The CDR3 spans 15 residues. CDR1 and CDR2 (germline): MGHRA, YSYEKL. Germline trimming cut 5 bases from V and 5 bases from J; bases unmatched to any gene: 7. CDR3 sequence (DNA): TGCGCCAGCAGCTCAAAGACTAGCGGGAGAAACGAGCAGTACTTC. Translated: CASSSKTSGRNEQYF.

The chain recombines TRBV28 with TRBJ2-6; 7 bases line up with TRBD1. CDR3 length: 17 amino acids. The V gene's germline CDR1 is MDHEN and CDR2 SYDVKM. V lost 3 bases and J lost 4; bases outside the gene matches: 9. CDR3 protein: CASSFVLTGTGANVLTF. For the CDR3, the DNA is TGTGCCAGCAGTTTCGTCCTGACAGGGACGGGGGCCAACGTCCTGACTTTC.

The chain recombines TRBV29-1 with TRBJ1-4; D might be TRBD1 (6 bases). CDR3 length: 13 residues. V lost 7 bases to trimming and J lost 2 bases, with 11 bases between them. The germline CDR1 and CDR2 sequences are SQVTM and ANQGSEA. CDR3 sequence: CSGRTVTNEKLFF. Here the CDR3 DNA reads TGCAGCGGCCGGACAGTCACTAATGAAAAACTGTTTTTT. Complete variable domain (other parts from reference TRBV29-1 and TRBJ1-4): SAVISQKPSRDICQRGTSLTIQCQVDSQVTMMFWYRQQPGQSLTLIATANQGSEATYESGFVIDKFPISRPNLTFSTLTVSNMSPEDSSIYLCSGRTVTNEKLFFGSGTQLSVL.

The chain recombines TRBV5-1 with TRBJ1-1, with 7 nucleotides matching TRBD1. The CDR3 is 15 residues long. CDR1 and CDR2 from the germline V gene are SGHRS and YFSETQ. The J segment lost 0 bases and the V segment lost 5 bases, leaving 7 bases of the junction unmatched. This chain's CDR3 is CASRTRGQMNTEAFF. The DNA of the CDR3 is TGCGCCAGCAGGACCAGGGGACAGATGAACACTGAAGCTTTCTTT.

The chain is built from TRBV28 and TRBJ2-7; D might be TRBD1 (5 bases). Germline assignment: CDR1 MDHEN and CDR2 SYDVKM. V lost 1 base and J lost 1, with 8 bases in between. The CDR3 has 14 residues. The CDR3 DNA sequence: TGTGCCAGCAGTTTATACTCAGGGTCCTACGAGCAGTACTTC. This gives the protein CASSLYSGSYEQYF.

This chain links TRBV13 with TRBJ2-1; D remains ambiguous. Germline CDR1 PRHDT, CDR2 FYEKMQ (reference sequence). This CDR3 contains 14 residues. The V end was cut by 5 bases, the J end by 1 base, with 9 bases between. The CDR3 is CASSPDRSYNEQFF. The CDR3 region has the DNA TGTGCCAGCAGCCCGGACCGTTCCTACAATGAGCAGTTCTTC. Combining the CDR3 with reference TRBV13 and TRBJ2-1 gives the whole variable domain AAGVIQSPRHLIKEKRETATLKCYPIPRHDTVYWYQQGPGQDPQFLISFYEKMQSDKGSIPDRFSAQQFSDYHSELNMSSLELGDSALYFCASSPDRSYNEQFFGPGTRLTVL.